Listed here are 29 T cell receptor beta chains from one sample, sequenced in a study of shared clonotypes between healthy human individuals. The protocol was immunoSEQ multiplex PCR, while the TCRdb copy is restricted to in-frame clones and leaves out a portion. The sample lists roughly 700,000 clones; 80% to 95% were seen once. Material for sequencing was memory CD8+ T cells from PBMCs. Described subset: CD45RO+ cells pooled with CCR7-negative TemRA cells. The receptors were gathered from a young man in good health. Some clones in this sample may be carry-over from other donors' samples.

Written as DNA, the CDR3 is TGTGCCAGCAACAGTGCAACTAATGAAAAACTGTTTTTT. Translation: CASNSATNEKLFF. The rearrangement links TRBV19 to TRBJ1-4; D gene uncertain. The CDR3 is made up of 13 amino acids. Germline assignment: CDR1 LNHDA and CDR2 SQIVND (reference sequence). V lost 9 bases and J lost 0, with 8 bases in between.

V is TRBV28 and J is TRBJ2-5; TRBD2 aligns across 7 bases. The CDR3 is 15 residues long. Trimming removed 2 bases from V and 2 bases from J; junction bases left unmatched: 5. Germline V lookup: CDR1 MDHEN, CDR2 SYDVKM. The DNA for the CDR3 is TGTGCCAGCAGTTTAGCGGGAGAGCTACAAGAGACCCAGTACTTC. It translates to CASSLAGELQETQYF.

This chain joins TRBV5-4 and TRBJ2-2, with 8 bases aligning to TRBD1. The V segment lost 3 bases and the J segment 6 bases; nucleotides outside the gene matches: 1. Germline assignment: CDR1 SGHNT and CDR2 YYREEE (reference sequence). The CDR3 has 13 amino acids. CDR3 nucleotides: TGTGCCAGCAGCTGGACAGGGTCCGGGGAGCTGTTTTTT. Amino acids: CASSWTGSGELFF.

The DNA for the CDR3 is TGTGCCAGTAGTCCGAGGACAGAACTTGGAAACACCATATATTTT. Protein: CASSPRTELGNTIYF. The rearrangement uses TRBV19 and TRBJ1-3; maybe TRBD1 (6 bases). CDR1 is LNHDA, CDR2 SQIVND, per germline (reference sequence). The ends were cut back, 5 bases at V and 3 bases at J, with 14 bases in the middle. The CDR3 contains 15 residues.

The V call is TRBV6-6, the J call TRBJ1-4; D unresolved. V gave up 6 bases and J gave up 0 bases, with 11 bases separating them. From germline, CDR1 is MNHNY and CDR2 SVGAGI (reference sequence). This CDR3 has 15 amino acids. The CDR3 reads CASSYHWATNEKLFF. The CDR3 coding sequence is TGTGCCAGCAGCTACCATTGGGCAACTAATGAAAAACTGTTTTTT.

The CDR3 nucleotides are TGTGCCAGCAGTGAGAGACAGGGGTTGCCCTTCGGCGGCGAGCAGTACTTC. This translates into CASSERQGLPFGGEQYF. This chain connects TRBV6-1 to TRBJ2-7; 8 bases fit TRBD1. The junction had 16 bases not matched to a gene; V was cut back by 3 bases and J by 6 bases. The CDR3 runs 17 residues. The germline CDR1 and CDR2 sequences are MNHNS and SASEGT.

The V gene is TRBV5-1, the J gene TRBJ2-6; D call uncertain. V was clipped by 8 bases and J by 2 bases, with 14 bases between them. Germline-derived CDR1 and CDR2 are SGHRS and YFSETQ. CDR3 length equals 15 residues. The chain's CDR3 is CASLGWGAGANVLTF. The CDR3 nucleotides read TGCGCCAGTTTAGGTTGGGGTGCTGGGGCCAACGTCCTGACTTTC.

CDR3: CASSILADATDTQYF. The CDR3 DNA sequence: TGTGCCAGTAGTATCCTAGCGGATGCCACAGATACGCAGTATTTT. This chain joins TRBV19 and TRBJ2-3, with TRBD2 identical over 7 bases. This CDR3 contains 15 residues. CDR1 is LNHDA, CDR2 SQIVND, per germline (reference sequence). V shed 3 bases, J shed 2 bases, and the junction held 5 bases outside the gene matches.

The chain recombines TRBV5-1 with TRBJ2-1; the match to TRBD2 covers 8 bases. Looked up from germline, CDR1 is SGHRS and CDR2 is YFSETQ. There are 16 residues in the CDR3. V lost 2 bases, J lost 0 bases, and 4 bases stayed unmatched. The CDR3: CASSFTSGSSYNEQFF. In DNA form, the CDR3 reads TGCGCCAGCAGCTTTACTAGCGGAAGCTCCTACAATGAGCAGTTCTTC.

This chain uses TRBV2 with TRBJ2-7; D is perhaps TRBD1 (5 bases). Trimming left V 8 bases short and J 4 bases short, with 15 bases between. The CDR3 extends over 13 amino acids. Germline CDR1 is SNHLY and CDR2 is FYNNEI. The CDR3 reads CASLIGHPYEQYF. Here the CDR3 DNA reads TGTGCCAGCCTAATTGGACACCCTTACGAGCAGTACTTC.

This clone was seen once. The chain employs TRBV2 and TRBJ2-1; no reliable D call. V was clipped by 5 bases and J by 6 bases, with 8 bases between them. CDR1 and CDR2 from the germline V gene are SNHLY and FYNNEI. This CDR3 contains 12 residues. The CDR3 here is CASSRPANEQFF. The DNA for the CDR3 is TGTGCCAGCAGTCGACCAGCCAATGAGCAGTTCTTC.

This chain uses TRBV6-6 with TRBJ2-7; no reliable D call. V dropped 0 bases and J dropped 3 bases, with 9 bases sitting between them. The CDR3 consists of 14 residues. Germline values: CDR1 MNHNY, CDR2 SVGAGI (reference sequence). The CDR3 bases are TGTGCCAGCAGTTACTCACTCCCCAACTACGAGCAGTACTTC. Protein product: CASSYSLPNYEQYF.

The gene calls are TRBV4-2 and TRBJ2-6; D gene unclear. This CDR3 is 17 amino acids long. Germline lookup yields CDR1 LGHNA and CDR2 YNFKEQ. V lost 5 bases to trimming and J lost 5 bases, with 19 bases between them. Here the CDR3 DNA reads TGTGCCAGCAGCGCGAAGCCCAAACAAAGTCGGGCCAACGTCCTGACTTTC. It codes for CASSAKPKQSRANVLTF.

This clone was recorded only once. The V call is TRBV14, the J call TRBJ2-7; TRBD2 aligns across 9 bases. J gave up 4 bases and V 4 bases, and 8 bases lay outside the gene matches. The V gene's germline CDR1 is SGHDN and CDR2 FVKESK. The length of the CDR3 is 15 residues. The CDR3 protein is CASSPTGTSRYEQYF. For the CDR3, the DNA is TGTGCCAGCAGCCCTACAGGGACTAGCCGGTACGAGCAGTACTTC.

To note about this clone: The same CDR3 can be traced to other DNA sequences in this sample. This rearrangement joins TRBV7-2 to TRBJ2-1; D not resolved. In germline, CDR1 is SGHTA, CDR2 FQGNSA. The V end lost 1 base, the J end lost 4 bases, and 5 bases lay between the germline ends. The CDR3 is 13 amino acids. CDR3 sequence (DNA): TGTGCCAGCAGCTTAGGGCTATACAATGAGCAGTTCTTC. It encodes CASSLGLYNEQFF.

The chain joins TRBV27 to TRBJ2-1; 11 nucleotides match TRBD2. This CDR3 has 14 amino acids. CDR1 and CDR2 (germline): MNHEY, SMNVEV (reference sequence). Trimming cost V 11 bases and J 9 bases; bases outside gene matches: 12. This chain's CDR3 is CASAQLAGVSEQFF. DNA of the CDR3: TGTGCCTCCGCCCAACTAGCGGGAGTTAGTGAGCAGTTCTTC.

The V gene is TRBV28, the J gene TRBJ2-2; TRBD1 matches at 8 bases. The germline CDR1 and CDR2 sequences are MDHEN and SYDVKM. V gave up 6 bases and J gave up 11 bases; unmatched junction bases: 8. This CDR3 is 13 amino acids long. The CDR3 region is CASRGTGQVELFF. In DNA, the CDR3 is TGTGCCAGCAGGGGAACGGGACAGGTCGAGCTGTTTTTT.

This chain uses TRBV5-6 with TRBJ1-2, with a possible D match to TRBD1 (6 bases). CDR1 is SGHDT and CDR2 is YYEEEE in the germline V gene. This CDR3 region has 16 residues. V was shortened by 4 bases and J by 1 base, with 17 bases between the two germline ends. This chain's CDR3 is CASSAGRTDFNYGYTF. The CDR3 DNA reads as TGTGCCAGCAGCGCGGGACGGACAGATTTTAACTATGGCTACACCTTC.

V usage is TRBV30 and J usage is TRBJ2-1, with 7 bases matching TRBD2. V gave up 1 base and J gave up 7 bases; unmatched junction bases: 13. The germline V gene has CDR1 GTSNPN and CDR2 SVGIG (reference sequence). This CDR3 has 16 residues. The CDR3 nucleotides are TGTGCCTGGAGTGCTCGGAGGAGCCCCGGGGGGAATGAGCAGTTCTTC. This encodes CAWSARRSPGGNEQFF.

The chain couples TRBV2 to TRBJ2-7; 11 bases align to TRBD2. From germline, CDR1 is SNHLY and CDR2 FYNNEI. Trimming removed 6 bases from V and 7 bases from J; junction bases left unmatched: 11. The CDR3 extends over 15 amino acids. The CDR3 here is CASRDPLAGAREQYF. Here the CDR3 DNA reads TGTGCCAGCAGGGACCCACTAGCGGGAGCGAGGGAGCAGTACTTC.

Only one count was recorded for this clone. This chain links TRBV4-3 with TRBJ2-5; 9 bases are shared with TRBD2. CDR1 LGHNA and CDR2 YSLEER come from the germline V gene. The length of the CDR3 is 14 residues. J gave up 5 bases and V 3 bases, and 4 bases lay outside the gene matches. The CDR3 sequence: CASSQGTSSETQYF. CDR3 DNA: TGCGCCAGCAGCCAGGGGACTAGCTCCGAGACCCAGTACTTC.

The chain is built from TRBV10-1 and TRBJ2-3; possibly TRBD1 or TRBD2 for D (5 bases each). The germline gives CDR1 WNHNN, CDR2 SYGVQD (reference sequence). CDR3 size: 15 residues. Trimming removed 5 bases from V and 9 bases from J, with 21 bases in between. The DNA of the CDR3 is TGCGCCAGCAGTTACGGGACCCCCACCTCCTCCACGCAGTATTTT. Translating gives CASSYGTPTSSTQYF.

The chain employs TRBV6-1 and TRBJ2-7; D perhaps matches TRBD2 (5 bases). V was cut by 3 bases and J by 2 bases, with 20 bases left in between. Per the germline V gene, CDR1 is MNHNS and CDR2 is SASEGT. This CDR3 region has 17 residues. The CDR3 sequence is CASSDWQTIQVAYEQYF. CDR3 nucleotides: TGTGCCAGCAGTGATTGGCAGACTATCCAAGTAGCCTACGAGCAGTACTTC.

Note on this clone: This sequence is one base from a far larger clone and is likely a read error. The DNA of the CDR3 is TGTGCCAGCAGTTCCTGGGCCAAGAGAGGGGCCAGTGGCTACACCTTC. Encoded protein: CASSSWAKRGASGYTF. The rearrangement links TRBV28 to TRBJ1-2; weak D call: TRBD1 (5 bases). CDR3 length: 16 residues. Germline CDR1 reads MDHEN; CDR2 reads SYDVKM. V was cut by 4 bases and J by 7 bases, with 22 bases left in between.

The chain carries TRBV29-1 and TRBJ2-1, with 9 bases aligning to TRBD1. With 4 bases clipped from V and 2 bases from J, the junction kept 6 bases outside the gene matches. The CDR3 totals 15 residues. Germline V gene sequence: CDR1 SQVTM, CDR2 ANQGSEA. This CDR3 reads CSVGAGQGTYNEQFF. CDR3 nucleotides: TGCAGCGTTGGGGCAGGACAGGGGACCTACAATGAGCAGTTCTTC.

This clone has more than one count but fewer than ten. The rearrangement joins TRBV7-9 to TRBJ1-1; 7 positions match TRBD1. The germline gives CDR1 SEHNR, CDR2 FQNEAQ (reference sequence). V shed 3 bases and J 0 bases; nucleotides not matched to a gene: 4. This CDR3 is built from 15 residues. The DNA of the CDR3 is TGTGCCAGCAGCTTGTTCAGGGGGATGAACACTGAAGCTTTCTTT. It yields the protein CASSLFRGMNTEAFF.

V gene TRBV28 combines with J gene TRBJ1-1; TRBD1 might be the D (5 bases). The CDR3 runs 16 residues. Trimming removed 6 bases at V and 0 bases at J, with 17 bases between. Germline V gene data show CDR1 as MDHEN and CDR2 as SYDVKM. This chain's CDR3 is CASSLGRGRLNTEAFF. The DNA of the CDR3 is TGTGCCAGCAGCCTAGGACGGGGCCGGTTGAACACTGAAGCTTTCTTT.

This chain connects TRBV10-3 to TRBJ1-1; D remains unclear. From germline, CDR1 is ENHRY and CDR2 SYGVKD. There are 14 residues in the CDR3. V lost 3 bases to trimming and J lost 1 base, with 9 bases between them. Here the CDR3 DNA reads TGTGCCATCAGTGAAGGGCGTCGGAACACTGAAGCTTTCTTT. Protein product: CAISEGRRNTEAFF.

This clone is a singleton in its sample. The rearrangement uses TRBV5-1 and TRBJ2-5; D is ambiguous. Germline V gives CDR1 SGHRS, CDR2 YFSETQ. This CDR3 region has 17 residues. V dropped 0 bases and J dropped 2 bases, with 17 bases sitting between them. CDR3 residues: CASSLGAFWKKQETQYF. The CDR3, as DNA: TGCGCCAGCAGCTTGGGGGCATTCTGGAAAAAACAAGAGACCCAGTACTTC.